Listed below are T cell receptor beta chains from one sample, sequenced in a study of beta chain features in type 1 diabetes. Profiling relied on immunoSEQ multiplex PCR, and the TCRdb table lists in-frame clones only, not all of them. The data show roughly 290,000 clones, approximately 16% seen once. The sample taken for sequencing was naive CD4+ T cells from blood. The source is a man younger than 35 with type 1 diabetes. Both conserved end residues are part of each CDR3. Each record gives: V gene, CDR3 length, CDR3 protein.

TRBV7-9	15	CASSSPGSNPYGYTF
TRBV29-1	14	CSVEVHKMNTEAFF
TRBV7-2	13	CASSSARDTEAFF
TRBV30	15	CAWSQKGQADTEAFF
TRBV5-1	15	CASSLGVGGATEAFF
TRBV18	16	CASSPTGGSGANVLTF
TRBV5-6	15	CASSPRLASTYEQYF
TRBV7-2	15	CASSLQDGAGQPQHF
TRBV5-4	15	CASSLDRGSYNEQFF
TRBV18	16	CASSPPAGQGTYEQYF
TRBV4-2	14	CASSQGPSGAEQYF
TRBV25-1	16	CASRPIGQVLNTEAFF
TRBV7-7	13	CASSPRLQETQYF
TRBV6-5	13	CASTLDRDHEQYF
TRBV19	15	CASSIKLYSNQPQHF
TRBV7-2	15	CASSLRRDRGHGYTF
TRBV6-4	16	CASSDAFLREINEQFF
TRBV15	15	CATSREASGAEPQHF
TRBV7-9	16	CASSSKDLTGLEKLFF
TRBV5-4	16	CASSRGGFRRNTEAFF
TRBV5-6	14	CASSHRGPSYEQYF
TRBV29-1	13	CTVAGLSSYGYTF
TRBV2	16	CASRRTGSPYLETQYF
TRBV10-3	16	CAISGTSGPDYNEQFF
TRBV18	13	CASAGGFDQPQHF
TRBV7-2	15	CASSLDGTSYNEQFF
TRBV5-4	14	CASSLVYAGNEQYF
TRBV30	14	CAWIFGQANTEAFF
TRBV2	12	CASRMDRGTQYF
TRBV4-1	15	CASSQPRDRGVEQYF
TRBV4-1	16	CASSRPASGTQETQYF
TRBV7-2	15	CASSSGTSWEETQYF
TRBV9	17	CASSAEGGAWNTGELFF
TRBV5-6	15	CASSGPATGENIQYF
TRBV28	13	CASSQSGGFEAFF
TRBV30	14	CAWSMRGGTHEQFF
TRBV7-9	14	CASSTGPEGYGYTF
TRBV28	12	CASSGGVREAFF
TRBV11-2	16	CASRLGRGGYYNEQFF
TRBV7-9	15	CASSLTSLQATEAFF
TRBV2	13	CASSGAGKNIQYF
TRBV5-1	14	CASAYSGGYNEQFF
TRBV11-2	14	CASIPTGRVAEAFF
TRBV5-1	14	CASTSRGQEDGYTF
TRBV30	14	CAWRGRQGYETQYF
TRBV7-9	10	CASGGREQFF
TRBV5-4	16	CASSSRAGGASDTQYF
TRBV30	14	CAWRRDSLTYEQYF
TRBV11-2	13	CASSFGQGETQYF